This passage covers 28 T cell receptor beta chains from one sample sequenced in a study of blood T cell repertoires in COVID-19. Measured with immunoSEQ multiplex PCR; TCRdb has only the in-frame clones, and not every one. Of 200,000 to 250,000 clones listed, roughly nine tenths are singletons. The sequenced material came from PBMCs or T cells enriched from blood (not recorded which). These receptor sequences come from a woman in her late teens or twenties in a cohort exposed to, infected with or recovered from COVID-19 (not recorded which).

This chain joins TRBV5-1 and TRBJ1-2; 7 nucleotides line up with TRBD1. The germline V gene has CDR1 SGHRS and CDR2 YFSETQ. The CDR3 sequence is 14 residues long. The ends lost 1 base at V and 8 bases at J; junction bases unmatched: 8. Written as DNA, the CDR3 is TGCGCCAGCAGCTTGATAGGGGGCAGGGACGGCTACACCTTC. It is translated as CASSLIGGRDGYTF.

This rearrangement joins TRBV5-1 to TRBJ2-7; 7 nucleotides agree with TRBD2. Germline V CDR1 and CDR2: SGHRS, YFSETQ. J lost 10 bases, V lost 4 bases, and 11 bases had no gene match. The CDR3 loop spans 13 amino acids. CDR3 amino acids: CASSIGGRAHQYF. The CDR3 DNA reads TGCGCCAGCAGCATTGGAGGGAGGGCCCACCAGTACTTC.

Comment on this clone: Other nucleotide sequences from this sample produce the same CDR3. The chain has TRBV5-1 and TRBJ2-2; no reliable D call. Trimming shortened V by 0 bases and J by 0 bases, and 3 bases separated the two germline ends. Germline CDR1 and CDR2: SGHRS and YFSETQ. The CDR3 extends over 14 amino acids. Here the CDR3 reads CASSLAANTGELFF. The CDR3 DNA reads TGCGCCAGCAGCTTGGCGGCGAACACCGGGGAGCTGTTTTTT.

The gene calls are TRBV9 and TRBJ2-1; D may be TRBD1 (5 bases). V lost 3 bases and J lost 0, with 13 bases in between. CDR3 size: 16 residues. Germline-derived CDR1 and CDR2 are SGDLS and YYNGEE. The CDR3 is CASSEEQVVSYNEQFF. CDR3 nucleotide sequence: TGTGCCAGCAGCGAGGAACAGGTTGTCTCCTACAATGAGCAGTTCTTC.

This chain links TRBV15 with TRBJ1-5, with a possible D match to TRBD1 (5 bases). Germline V CDR1 and CDR2: LNHNV, YYDKDF (reference sequence). The germline V and J ends were trimmed by 0 bases and 1 base, with 16 bases remaining between them. CDR3 length: 18 residues. The CDR3 DNA reads as TGTGCCACCAGCAGAGATGTGAAGGGGAGGAAGAGCAATCAGCCCCAGCATTTT. Translated, it gives CATSRDVKGRKSNQPQHF.

This clone was counted only a few times. The chain combines TRBV9 with TRBJ2-3; the match to TRBD1 covers 11 bases. The germline V gene encodes CDR1 SGDLS and CDR2 YYNGEE. The CDR3 runs to 18 residues. V was pared by 0 bases and J by 1 base, with 7 bases of the junction left unmatched. The CDR3 nucleotides are TGTGCCAGCAGCGTAGCTTTAGGACAGGGGGCAGGCACAGATACGCAGTATTTT. This encodes CASSVALGQGAGTDTQYF.

This clone was seen once. The gene calls are TRBV5-1 and TRBJ2-4, with 8 bases identical to TRBD1. This CDR3 spans 18 amino acids. Germline assignment: CDR1 SGHRS and CDR2 YFSETQ. J lost 4 bases, V lost 3 bases, and 15 bases had no gene match. CDR3 loop: CASSSEIRDRQGKNIQYF. The CDR3, as DNA: TGCGCCAGCAGCTCGGAAATTAGGGACAGGCAAGGGAAAAACATTCAGTACTTC.

V and J are TRBV18 and TRBJ2-4, with TRBD2 as a possible D gene (6 bases). Germline V gives CDR1 KGHSH, CDR2 LQKENI. This CDR3 contains 15 residues. Trimming removed 3 bases at V and 8 bases at J, with 17 bases between. The CDR3 is CASSPTRELADIQYF. The DNA of the CDR3 is TGTGCCAGCTCACCGACTCGGGAGCTGGCAGACATTCAGTACTTC.

In its sample, this clone was seen once. The rearrangement joins TRBV27 to TRBJ1-4, with D perhaps TRBD1 (5 bases). Per the germline V gene, CDR1 is MNHEY and CDR2 is SMNVEV (reference sequence). The CDR3 sequence is 22 residues long. Trimming took off 2 bases at V and 6 bases at J, with 34 bases between the two ends. CDR3 residues: CASSLRGEGLIDLRRQDEKLFF. CDR3 coding DNA: TGTGCCAGCAGTTTAAGAGGGGAGGGGTTAATCGATTTGCGGCGGCAGGATGAAAAACTGTTTTTT.

The CDR3 nucleotides read TGTGCCAGCAGCTTGGCCCCAATAGGCGGAGGAGGGTACAATGAGCAGTTCTTC. It specifies CASSLAPIGGGGYNEQFF. This chain uses TRBV5-6 with TRBJ2-1, with D perhaps TRBD2 (6 bases). CDR3 length: 18 residues. Trimming cost V 0 bases and J 4 bases, with 20 bases left between them. CDR1 and CDR2 from the germline V gene are SGHDT and YYEEEE.

The CDR3 loop reads CASSPEGTYEQYF. For the CDR3, the DNA is TGTGCCAGCAGCCCAGAGGGCACCTACGAGCAGTACTTC. The gene calls are TRBV7-9 and TRBJ2-7, with D possibly TRBD2 on 5 matching bases. The germline V gene encodes CDR1 SEHNR and CDR2 FQNEAQ (reference sequence). V gave up 5 bases and J gave up 2 bases, with 10 bases separating them. This CDR3 contains 13 residues.

The J gene is TRBJ2-3, the V gene TRBV3-1 (or the pseudogene TRBV3-2), with 10 bases lining up with TRBD2. The V and J ends lost 0 bases and 5 bases, in that order; junction bases with no gene match: 11. From germline, CDR1 is LGHDT and CDR2 YNNKEL (reference sequence). CDR3 size: 18 residues. CDR3 coding DNA: TGTGCCAGCAGCCAAGATCGGTCGAGCGGGGGGGCTGAAGATACGCAGTATTTT. Residues: CASSQDRSSGGAEDTQYF.

This chain links TRBV7-9 with TRBJ1-5; no firm D call. CDR1 SEHNR and CDR2 FQNEAQ come from the germline V gene (reference sequence). This CDR3 has 12 amino acids. Trimming removed 3 bases from V and 5 bases from J, with 5 bases in between. The CDR3 DNA sequence: TGTGCCAGCAGCTTTCGGGATCAGCCCCAGCATTTT. It is translated as CASSFRDQPQHF.

The table lists this clone with a count of one. The J gene is TRBJ1-1, the V gene TRBV11-3; the match to TRBD1 covers 9 bases. The trim removed 2 bases at V and 5 bases at J, leaving 3 bases unmatched. The CDR3 covers 14 residues. CDR1 and CDR2 (germline): SGHNT, YENEEA. The CDR3: CASSLRDRETEAFF. As DNA, the CDR3 is TGTGCCAGCAGCTTACGGGACAGGGAAACTGAAGCTTTCTTT.

This chain joins TRBV24-1 and TRBJ2-1, with D perhaps matching TRBD2 (6 bases). The CDR3 loop spans 15 amino acids. Germline CDR1 is KGHDR and CDR2 is SFDVKD. V was shortened by 5 bases and J by 7 bases, with 17 bases between the two germline ends. The chain's CDR3 is CATSAGAGNQNEQFF. The CDR3, as DNA: TGTGCCACCAGTGCTGGCGCGGGGAACCAAAATGAGCAGTTCTTC.

The rearrangement uses TRBV27 and TRBJ2-7; 13 bases map to TRBD2. The V segment lost 5 bases and the J segment 5 bases; nucleotides outside the gene matches: 9. CDR3 length: 16 amino acids. Germline V gene sequence: CDR1 MNHEY, CDR2 SMNVEV (reference sequence). CDR3 residues: CASSLRGTSGIDEQYF. The CDR3 bases are TGTGCCAGCAGTCTAAGAGGGACTAGCGGGATCGACGAGCAGTACTTC.

This sequence joins TRBV6-5 and TRBJ1-3, with D uncertain. The V gene lost 8 bases and the J gene lost 0 bases, with 5 bases spanning the gap. This CDR3 has 12 amino acids. CDR1 is MNHEY, CDR2 SVGAGI, per germline. The CDR3 is CASVSSGNTIYF. The DNA of the CDR3 is TGTGCCAGCGTGAGCTCTGGAAACACCATATATTTT.

The gene calls are TRBV24-1 and TRBJ2-2; possibly TRBD1 for D (5 bases). V shed 7 bases and J shed 4 bases, with 9 bases lying between them. CDR1 and CDR2 (germline): KGHDR, SFDVKD. The length of the CDR3 is 13 residues. As DNA, the CDR3 is TGTGCCACCAGCATCGACAGCACCGGGGAGCTGTTTTTT. It yields the protein CATSIDSTGELFF.

This clone appeared a single time. CDR3 region: CASSLAGTEASPLHF. Here the CDR3 DNA reads TGCGCCAGCAGCTTGGCCGGGACAGAGGCCTCACCCCTCCACTTT. The rearrangement links TRBV5-1 to TRBJ1-6; 7 nucleotides match TRBD1. CDR1 and CDR2 from the germline V gene are SGHRS and YFSETQ. J lost 10 bases, V lost 0 bases, and 7 bases had no gene match. This CDR3 has 15 residues. The variable domain in full, completed from reference TRBV5-1 and TRBJ1-6, reads KAGVTQTPRYLIKTRGQQVTLSCSPISGHRSVSWYQQTPGQGLQFLFEYFSETQRNKGNFPGRFSGRQFSNSRSEMNVSTLELGDSALYLCASSLAGTEASPLHFGNGTRLTVT.

This rearrangement joins TRBV2 to TRBJ2-1; 14 nucleotides align to TRBD2. V lost 1 base to trimming and J lost 8 bases; unmatched junction nucleotides: 7. This CDR3 is built from 17 residues. Looked up from germline, CDR1 is SNHLY and CDR2 is FYNNEI. CDR3 sequence reads: CASSEGLAGGPIYEQFF. CDR3 coding DNA: TGTGCCAGCAGTGAAGGACTAGCGGGGGGGCCGATCTATGAGCAGTTCTTC.

Only a few counts were recorded for this clone. V gene TRBV10-1 combines with J gene TRBJ2-7, with D unresolved. Germline V CDR1 and CDR2: WNHNN, SYGVQD (reference sequence). V gave up 6 bases and J gave up 6 bases, with 18 bases separating them. The CDR3 has 14 amino acids. CDR3 loop: CASSPLPRRGEQYF. The CDR3 DNA sequence: TGCGCCAGCAGCCCCCTTCCGCGGCGAGGCGAGCAGTACTTC.

The rearrangement links TRBV5-1 to TRBJ2-3; no firm D call. Germline V gene lookup returns CDR1 SGHRS and CDR2 YFSETQ. The CDR3 is 13 amino acids. V was shortened by 0 bases and J by 4 bases, with 6 bases between the two germline ends. For the CDR3, the DNA is TGCGCCAGCAGCTTGGACGGTGCAGATACGCAGTATTTT. It codes for CASSLDGADTQYF. Together with reference TRBV5-1 and TRBJ2-3, the CDR3 gives the full variable domain: KAGVTQTPRYLIKTRGQQVTLSCSPISGHRSVSWYQQTPGQGLQFLFEYFSETQRNKGNFPGRFSGRQFSNSRSEMNVSTLELGDSALYLCASSLDGADTQYFGPGTRLTVL.

The chain employs TRBV5-4 and TRBJ2-3; no reliable D call. Germline V gene lookup returns CDR1 SGHNT and CDR2 YYREEE (reference sequence). Trimming took 3 bases from V and 1 from J, leaving 6 bases between them. The CDR3 spans 13 residues. The CDR3 region is CASSSAGTDTQYF. In DNA, the CDR3 is TGTGCCAGCAGCTCTGCAGGCACAGATACGCAGTATTTT.

This clone has a single count. The gene calls are TRBV10-3 and TRBJ2-3; 10 nucleotides match TRBD2. With V trimmed by 3 bases and J by 4 bases, 10 bases remained unmatched. This CDR3 is 17 amino acids long. Looked up from germline, CDR1 is ENHRY and CDR2 is SYGVKD. CDR3 bases: TGTGCCATCAGTGAAGGTAGCGGGGGGCCCAATTCAGATACGCAGTATTTT. Translation: CAISEGSGGPNSDTQYF.

This chain links TRBV4-2 with TRBJ2-3, with 7 bases identical to TRBD2. Trimming cost V 5 bases and J 0 bases; bases outside gene matches: 2. The CDR3 runs 14 residues. Germline V gene lookup returns CDR1 LGHNA and CDR2 YNFKEQ. The CDR3 loop reads CASSGLGSTDTQYF. The CDR3 coding sequence is TGTGCCAGCAGCGGACTAGGGAGCACAGATACGCAGTATTTT.

V is TRBV27 and J is TRBJ2-7, with 10 bases identical to TRBD1. The CDR3 length is 15 residues. The V gene's germline CDR1 is MNHEY and CDR2 SMNVEV (reference sequence). Trimming took 5 bases from V and 4 from J; bases not matched to a gene: 8. CDR3 in amino acids: CASSTRQGAYYEQYF. CDR3 in DNA: TGTGCCAGCAGTACGAGACAGGGGGCGTATTACGAGCAGTACTTC.

This clone was seen once. This sequence joins TRBV7-8 and TRBJ2-2, with D possibly matching TRBD2 (5 bases). V was cut by 2 bases and J by 5 bases, with 15 bases left in between. The CDR3 contains 16 residues. Germline V gene data show CDR1 as SGHVS and CDR2 as FQNEAQ. Here the CDR3 reads CASSLRLPRGTGELFF. CDR3 bases: TGTGCCAGCAGCTTACGTCTCCCCCGAGGGACCGGGGAGCTGTTTTTT.

This clone appeared a single time. The CDR3 loop reads CASLDSSYEQYF. The CDR3 DNA is TGTGCCAGTCTTGACAGTTCCTACGAGCAGTACTTC. The rearrangement links TRBV19 to TRBJ2-7; D is perhaps TRBD1 (5 bases). This CDR3 region has 12 residues. Germline values: CDR1 LNHDA, CDR2 SQIVND (reference sequence). Trimming removed 8 bases at V and 1 base at J, with 9 bases between. The whole variable domain, remainder taken from reference TRBV19 and TRBJ2-7, is DGGITQSPKYLFRKEGQNVTLSCEQNLNHDAMYWYRQDPGQGLRLIYYSQIVNDFQKGDIAEGYSVSREKKESFPLTVTSAQKNPTAFYLCASLDSSYEQYFGPGTRLTVT.